The present entry profiles one T cell receptor (beta chain) with its context. Its antigen remains undetermined. Base qualities are not recorded, but no much larger clone differs from it by a single base. Receptor amplification or capture employed the immunoSEQ multiplex PCR assay. The clones in this table, taken by TCRdb from immuneACCESS, are in-frame only. Not every clone is retained; where verified, under half of the shortfall comes from an unresolved V gene, and the cause of the rest is unknown. Recorded for this sample are 45,000 to 60,000 clones; 90% to 95% of them occurred a single time. About 3.8% of the sample is taken by the ten largest. This entry is derived from a study of technical replicates of blood from several donors (dated by TCRdb to the late 2010s). Trimming removed 1 base from V and 0 bases from J; the gene matches leave 5 bases unexplained. The germline V gene sets CDR1 to SGHTA and CDR2 to FQGNSA. The CDR3 has 18 amino acids, counting the end cysteine and phenylalanine. The kept DNA is CDR3 alone, 54 bases in frame from the first base.

The clonotype was recovered from a human donor in good health. Some clones in this sample may be carry-over from other donors' samples. The sequenced material came from PBMCs. The rearranged chain carries TRBV7-2 and TRBJ2-6; 8 bases in the junction line up with TRBD1. The CDR3 protein is CASSLVRTGPSGANVLTF. The nucleotide sequence is given as TGTGCCAGCAGCTTAGTTAGGACAGGGCCCTCTGGGGCCAACGTCCTGACTTTC.